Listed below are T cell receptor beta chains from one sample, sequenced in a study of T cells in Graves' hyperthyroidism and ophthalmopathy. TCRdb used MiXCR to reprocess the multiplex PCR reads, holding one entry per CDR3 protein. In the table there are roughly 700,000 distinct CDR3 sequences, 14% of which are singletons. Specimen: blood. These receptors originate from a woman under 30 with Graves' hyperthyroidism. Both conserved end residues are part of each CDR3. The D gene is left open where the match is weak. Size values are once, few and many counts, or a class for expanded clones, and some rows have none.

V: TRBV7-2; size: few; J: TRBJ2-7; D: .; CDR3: CASSYLPGASYEQYF; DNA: TGTGCCAGCAGCTACCTTCCCGGGGCCTCCTACGAGCAGTACTTC
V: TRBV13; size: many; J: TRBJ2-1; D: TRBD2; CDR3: CASSLGSGLAFSSYNEQFF; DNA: TGTGCCAGCAGCTTAGGTTCGGGACTAGCATTCAGCTCCTACAATGAGCAGTTCTTC
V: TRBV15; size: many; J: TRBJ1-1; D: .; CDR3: CATSRGRTEAFF; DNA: TGTGCCACCAGCAGAGGCCGGACTGAAGCTTTCTTT
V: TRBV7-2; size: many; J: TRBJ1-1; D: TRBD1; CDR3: CASSMGQWGTEAFF; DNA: TGTGCCAGCAGCATGGGACAGTGGGGCACTGAAGCTTTCTTT
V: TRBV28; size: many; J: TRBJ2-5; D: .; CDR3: CASSGGLELQETQYF; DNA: TGTGCCAGCAGTGGGGGCCTAGAATTACAAGAGACCCAGTACTTC
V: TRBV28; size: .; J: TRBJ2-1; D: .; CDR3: CASSTTGSYNEQFF; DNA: TGTGCCAGCAGTACGACGGGATCCTACAATGAGCAGTTCTTC
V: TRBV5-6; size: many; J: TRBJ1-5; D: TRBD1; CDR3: CASSFPSPGGLGIYPGMGNQPQHF; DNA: TGTGCCAGCAGCTTCCCCTCGCCAGGGGGCTTGGGAATTTATCCGGGGATGGGCAATCAGCCCCAGCATTTT
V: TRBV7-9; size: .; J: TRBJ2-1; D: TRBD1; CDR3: CASSEPTGRYNEQFF; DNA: TGTGCCAGCAGCGAACCGACAGGGAGATACAATGAGCAGTTCTTC
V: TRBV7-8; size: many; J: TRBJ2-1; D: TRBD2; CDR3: CASSLSTRELLGEQFF; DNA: TGTGCCAGCAGCTTATCGACGCGGGAGTTGTTAGGTGAGCAGTTCTTC
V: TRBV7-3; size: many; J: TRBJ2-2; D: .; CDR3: CASSFTSRANTGELFF; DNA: TGTGCCAGCAGCTTCACCAGCAGGGCGAACACCGGGGAGCTGTTTTTT
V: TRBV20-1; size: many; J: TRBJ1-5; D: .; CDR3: CSARESSGFNQPQHF; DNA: TGCAGTGCTAGAGAATCATCGGGTTTCAATCAGCCCCAGCATTTT
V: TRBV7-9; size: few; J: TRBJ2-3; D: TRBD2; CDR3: CASSLARGAGGTDTQYF; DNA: TGTGCCAGCAGCTTAGCGCGCGGAGCGGGAGGCACAGATACGCAGTATTTT
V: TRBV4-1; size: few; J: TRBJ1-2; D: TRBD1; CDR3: CASSLGPGGLGYTF; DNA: TGCGCCAGCAGCCTAGGGCCAGGGGGCTTGGGCTACACCTTC
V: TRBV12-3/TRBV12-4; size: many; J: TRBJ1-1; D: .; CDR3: CASSTWAGNTEAFF; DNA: TGTGCCAGCAGTACTTGGGCCGGGAACACTGAAGCTTTCTTT
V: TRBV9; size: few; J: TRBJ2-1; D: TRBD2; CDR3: CASSVVSSGVYNEQFF; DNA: TGTGCCAGCAGCGTAGTGTCTAGCGGGGTTTACAATGAGCAGTTCTTC
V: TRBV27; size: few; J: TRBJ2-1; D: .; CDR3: CAVRGEGAYNEQFF; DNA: TGTGCCGTGAGGGGGGAGGGGGCCTACAATGAGCAGTTCTTC
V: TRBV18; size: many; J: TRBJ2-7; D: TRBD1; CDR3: CASSPDRGGYEQYF; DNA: TGTGCCAGCTCACCTGACAGGGGAGGCTACGAGCAGTACTTC
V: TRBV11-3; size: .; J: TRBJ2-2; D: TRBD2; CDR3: CASSSAGRASGGELFF; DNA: TGTGCCAGCAGCTCGGCCGGGAGGGCCTCTGGCGGGGAGCTGTTTTTT
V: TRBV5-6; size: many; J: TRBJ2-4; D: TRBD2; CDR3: CASTKLGLAGVKNIQYF; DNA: TGTGCCAGCACCAAATTGGGACTAGCGGGAGTCAAAAACATTCAGTACTTC
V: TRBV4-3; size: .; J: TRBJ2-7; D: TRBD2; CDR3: CASSHRSSASGEGHEQYF; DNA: TGCGCCAGCAGCCATAGAAGCTCGGCTAGCGGGGAGGGGCACGAGCAGTACTTC
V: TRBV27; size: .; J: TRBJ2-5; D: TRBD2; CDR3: CASGTSGQETQYF; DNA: TGTGCCAGCGGGACTAGCGGACAAGAGACCCAGTACTTC
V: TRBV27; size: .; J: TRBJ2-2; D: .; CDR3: CASRGQSAGELFF; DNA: TGTGCCAGCAGGGGACAATCCGCCGGGGAGCTGTTTTTT
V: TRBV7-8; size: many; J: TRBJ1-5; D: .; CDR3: CASSPRGNSNQPQHF; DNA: TGTGCCAGCAGCCCCAGGGGTAATAGCAATCAGCCCCAGCATTTT
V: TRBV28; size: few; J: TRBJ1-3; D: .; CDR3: CASSVGGGTGNTIYF; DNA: TGTGCCAGCAGCGTTGGGGGAGGAACTGGAAACACCATATATTTT
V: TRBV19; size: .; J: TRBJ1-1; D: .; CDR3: CASRGGPQLEAFF; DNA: TGTGCCAGTAGAGGAGGACCCCAACTTGAAGCTTTCTTT
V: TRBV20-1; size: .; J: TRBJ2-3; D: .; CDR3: CSARVAGAADTQYF; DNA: TGCAGTGCTAGAGTTGCAGGGGCCGCAGATACGCAGTATTTT
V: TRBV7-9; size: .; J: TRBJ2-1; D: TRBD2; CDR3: CASSLAHAAGGHEQFF; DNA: TGTGCCAGCAGCTTAGCTCATGCAGCGGGAGGGCATGAGCAGTTCTTC
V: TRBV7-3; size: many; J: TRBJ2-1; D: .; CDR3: CASSPQRGAPSYNEQFF; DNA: TGTGCCAGCAGCCCACAGAGGGGAGCGCCCTCCTACAATGAGCAGTTCTTC